Listed below are T cell receptor beta chains from one sample, sequenced in a study of CD8 T cells in ankylosing spondylitis. TCRdb itself ran the 5' RACE reads through MiXCR, one entry per CDR3 protein. The table shows about 220,000 distinct CDR3 sequences, with 18% occurring only once. Sequenced: blood, either unsorted or a sorted T cell fraction (not recorded which). Source of these receptors: a male donor with ankylosing spondylitis. The CDR3 runs from the conserved cysteine through the conserved F or W. A D gene is named only where the DNA matches it firmly. Clone size is stated in some rows and not others, as once, few, many or a class when expanded.

clone size | D gene | J gene | V gene | CDR3 length | CDR3 protein | CDR3 DNA
. | . | TRBJ1-2 | TRBV6-1 | 13 | CASSEVRLYGYTF | TGTGCCAGCAGTGAAGTGCGGCTCTATGGCTACACCTTC
. | TRBD2 | TRBJ2-1 | TRBV5-1 | 15 | CASSTTSGGFNEQFF | TGCGCCAGCAGCACGACTAGCGGGGGGTTCAATGAGCAGTTCTTC
. | . | TRBJ2-5 | TRBV25-1 | 15 | CASSDVRGGGETQYF | TGTGCCAGCAGTGACGTCAGAGGAGGGGGGGAGACCCAGTACTTC
. | . | TRBJ1-4 | TRBV27 | 14 | CASSQTGFGEKLFF | TGTGCCAGCAGCCAAACAGGGTTTGGTGAAAAACTGTTTTTT
. | . | TRBJ2-2 | TRBV28 | 16 | CASSPTILASPGELFF | TGTGCCAGCAGTCCGACGATCCTAGCCTCTCCCGGGGAGCTGTTTTTT
. | . | TRBJ2-1 | TRBV24-1 | 16 | CATSDFPISSYNEQFF | TGTGCCACCAGTGATTTCCCGATCAGCTCCTACAATGAGCAGTTCTTC
. | . | TRBJ2-7 | TRBV4-3 | 14 | CASSQGISSYEQYF | TGCGCCAGCAGCCAAGGTATCAGCTCCTACGAGCAGTACTTC
. | . | TRBJ1-1 | TRBV29-1 | 14 | CSVGDGGVFTEAFF | TGCAGCGTTGGAGATGGGGGCGTTTTTACTGAAGCTTTCTTT
. | . | TRBJ2-1 | TRBV24-1 | 13 | CATSDLVGSEQFF | TGTGCCACCAGTGATTTAGTCGGGTCTGAGCAGTTCTTC
few | . | TRBJ2-7 | TRBV6-2/TRBV6-3 | 14 | CASSYGGGIGEQYF | TGTGCCAGCAGTTACGGCGGCGGGATAGGCGAGCAGTACTTC
many | TRBD2 | TRBJ2-2 | TRBV7-9 | 16 | CASSSTGGPYTGELFF | TGTGCCAGCAGCTCCACGGGAGGGCCATACACCGGGGAGCTGTTTTTT
. | TRBD1 | TRBJ2-3 | TRBV19 | 15 | CASSIGDRFTDTQYF | TGTGCCAGTAGTATAGGGGACAGATTCACAGATACGCAGTATTTT
. | . | TRBJ2-6 | TRBV27 | 16 | CASSTYESSGANVLTF | TGTGCCAGCAGTACCTACGAAAGCTCTGGGGCCAACGTCCTGACTTTC
many | . | TRBJ2-5 | TRBV29-1 | 13 | CSAPPGDQETQYF | TGCAGCGCCCCTCCGGGGGACCAAGAGACCCAGTACTTC
few | . | TRBJ1-2 | TRBV7-6 | 15 | CASSLEVPGWGGYTF | TGTGCCAGCAGCTTAGAGGTGCCAGGGTGGGGTGGCTACACCTTC
few | . | TRBJ1-3 | TRBV12-3/TRBV12-4 | 15 | CASKKDSYSGNTIYF | TGTGCCAGCAAGAAAGACAGCTACTCTGGAAACACCATATATTTT
. | TRBD2 | TRBJ2-1 | TRBV4-3 | 16 | CASSPSGTSAYNEQFF | TGCGCCAGCAGCCCTTCCGGGACTAGCGCCTACAATGAGCAGTTCTTC
once | TRBD2 | TRBJ2-1 | TRBV2 | 14 | CASSGGGGTNEQFF | TGTGCCAGCAGTGGGGGCGGGGGGACCAATGAGCAGTTCTTC
. | TRBD1 | TRBJ1-1 | TRBV5-1 | 15 | CASSLDRELNTEAFF | TGCGCCAGCAGCTTAGACAGGGAGTTGAACACTGAAGCTTTCTTT
. | TRBD1 | TRBJ1-1 | TRBV30 | 12 | CAWSWGTGEAFF | TGTGCCTGGAGCTGGGGGACAGGTGAAGCTTTCTTT
many | . | TRBJ2-7 | TRBV7-9 | 12 | CASSFGSYEQYF | TGTGCCAGCAGCTTTGGTAGCTACGAGCAGTACTTC
. | . | TRBJ1-1 | TRBV6-1 | 13 | CASSTDINTEAFF | TGTGCCAGCAGTACAGACATTAACACTGAAGCTTTCTTT
once | TRBD1 | TRBJ2-3 | TRBV7-8 | 16 | CASSQDRGLFTDTQYF | TGTGCCAGCAGCCAAGACAGGGGGCTCTTCACAGATACGCAGTATTTT
few | . | TRBJ2-3 | TRBV5-4 | 15 | CASSLGGGSPDTQYF | TGTGCCAGCAGCTTGGGGGGGGGCTCCCCAGATACGCAGTATTTT
few | . | TRBJ1-3 | TRBV12-3/TRBV12-4 | 12 | CASSPGGNTIYF | TGTGCCAGCAGTCCGGGTGGAAACACCATATATTTT
. | . | TRBJ1-2 | TRBV6-1 | 16 | CASSPVLVARNIGYTF | TGTGCCAGCAGCCCAGTCTTGGTCGCGAGGAATATTGGCTACACCTTC
. | . | TRBJ2-7 | TRBV5-1 | 15 | CASSSPQTGSYEQYF | TGCGCCAGCAGCTCACCCCAAACTGGTTCCTACGAGCAGTACTTC
few | . | TRBJ2-1 | TRBV19 | 16 | CASSSFGELGYNEQFF | TGTGCCAGTAGTTCCTTTGGGGAGCTAGGGTACAATGAGCAGTTCTTC
. | . | TRBJ1-1 | TRBV14 | 16 | CASSQAGLRPQTEAFF | TGTGCCAGCAGCCAAGCAGGTCTCAGACCTCAGACTGAAGCTTTCTTT
few | . | TRBJ2-5 | TRBV19 | 14 | CASSPSWDQETQYF | TGTGCCAGTAGTCCATCCTGGGACCAAGAGACCCAGTACTTC
. | . | TRBJ1-5 | TRBV5-8 | 14 | CASSTPGVAQPQHF | TGTGCCAGCAGCACCCCAGGGGTGGCTCAGCCCCAGCATTTT
few | . | TRBJ2-1 | TRBV6-5 | 13 | CASSHSVGNEQFF | TGTGCCAGCAGCCACTCGGTAGGGAATGAGCAGTTCTTC
few | TRBD2 | TRBJ2-3 | TRBV27 | 16 | CASSSGTSGITDTQYF | TGTGCCAGCAGTTCAGGGACTAGCGGGATCACAGATACGCAGTATTTT
. | . | TRBJ1-2 | TRBV11-2 | 15 | CASSLEPTGPFGYTF | TGTGCCAGCAGCTTAGAGCCTACAGGGCCATTTGGCTACACCTTC
few | TRBD1 | TRBJ2-1 | TRBV28 | 14 | CASSPGTGFNEQFF | TGTGCCAGCAGCCCCGGGACAGGGTTCAATGAGCAGTTCTTC
. | . | TRBJ2-7 | TRBV7-6 | 14 | CASSNPAGPEEQYF | TGTGCCAGCAGCAACCCGGCAGGCCCTGAAGAGCAGTACTTC
once | TRBD1 | TRBJ2-7 | TRBV10-3 | 20 | CAISESIFIGGQSQSYEQYF | TGTGCCATCAGTGAGTCGATTTTTATAGGGGGCCAATCCCAATCCTACGAGCAGTACTTC
few | . | TRBJ2-1 | TRBV12-3/TRBV12-4 | 14 | CASSFPDSYNEQFF | TGTGCCAGCAGTTTTCCGGACAGCTACAATGAGCAGTTCTTC
. | . | TRBJ1-2 | TRBV5-1 | 15 | CASSSTFGSNYGYTF | TGCGCCAGCAGCTCGACGTTTGGATCTAACTATGGCTACACCTTC
few | . | TRBJ2-7 | TRBV21-1 | 12 | CASIGSSNEQYF | TGTGCCAGCATTGGTAGTTCCAACGAGCAGTACTTC
few | . | TRBJ1-5 | TRBV2 | 12 | CASSEGTQPQHF | TGTGCCAGCAGTGAGGGGACTCAGCCCCAGCATTTT
. | TRBD2 | TRBJ2-1 | TRBV4-1 | 15 | CASSQAGTSANEQFF | TGCGCCAGCAGCCAGGCCGGGACTAGCGCCAATGAGCAGTTCTTC
few | . | TRBJ1-1 | TRBV19 | 14 | CASNPAHRGTEAFF | TGTGCCAGCAACCCGGCGCATCGGGGCACTGAAGCTTTCTTT
. | . | TRBJ2-7 | TRBV20-1 | 16 | CSARDEVVDLPYEQYF | TGCAGTGCTAGAGATGAGGTAGTGGACTTGCCCTACGAGCAGTACTTC
few | TRBD1 | TRBJ2-6 | TRBV7-9 | 16 | CASSFQTGSGANVLTF | TGTGCCAGCAGCTTCCAGACAGGGTCTGGGGCCAACGTCCTGACTTTC
many | TRBD2 | TRBJ2-7 | TRBV29-1 | 13 | CSVGGGGSYEQYF | TGCAGCGTTGGGGGGGGAGGCTCCTACGAGCAGTACTTC
. | . | TRBJ1-5 | TRBV28 | 15 | CASSFVALSNQPQHF | TGTGCCAGCAGTTTTGTTGCTTTGAGCAATCAGCCCCAGCATTTT